The 2 T cell receptor beta chains below were found in one sample sequenced in a study of blood T cells in healthy people across ages. Then a second PCR, running about 6 to 11 cycles, was carried out with a sample-barcoded 5' primer and a J-beta primer mix. A single record per CDR3 protein comes from TCRdb applying MiXCR to the 5' RACE reads. In the table there are about a million distinct CDR3 sequences, roughly 51% of which are singletons. Sequenced material: blood. These TCRs come from a woman aged 55 to 70 in good health.

The chain recombines TRBV6-5 with TRBJ1-1; maybe TRBD1 (5 bases). Trimming took 5 bases from V and 0 from J, leaving 13 bases between them. Germline loops: CDR1 MNHEY, CDR2 SVGAGI. This CDR3 is 15 amino acids long. CDR3 DNA sequence: TGTGCCAGCAGTCGCACCGGGACGGTGAACACTGAAGCTTTCTTT. This gives the protein CASSRTGTVNTEAFF.

This clonotype was found many times. V and J are TRBV20-1 and TRBJ2-7, with 8 bases lining up with TRBD1. In germline, CDR1 is DFQATT, CDR2 SNEGSKA (reference sequence). This CDR3 is 13 amino acids long. Losses at the gene ends were 1 base for V and 6 bases for J; bases not matched to a gene: 5. CDR3 sequence reads: CSARGQGKSEQYF. Written as DNA, the CDR3 is TGCAGTGCTAGAGGACAGGGGAAAAGCGAGCAGTACTTC.